This T cell receptor (beta chain) was identified in a study of regulatory T cells in long-lasting Graves disease. Time point here: persistent/refractory GD, antithyroid drugs over 5 years with positive TRAb. PBMCs provided the RNA from which the TCR library was made. In each case, Graves' disease was diagnosed per American Thyroid Association guidelines. An endocrinology department located in Xi'an, China, was where the patients came from. This CDR3 spans 17 amino acids. V gave up 6 bases and J gave up 2 bases, with 21 bases separating them. Arm-PCR of CDR3 regions and iRepertoire HTBI primers were the basis on which TCR beta libraries were built. A single record per CDR3 protein comes from TCRdb applying MiXCR to the multiplex PCR reads. The sample has hundreds of thousands of distinct CDR3 sequences; roughly 20% are singletons. This clonotype was seen many times.

This receptor was taken from a female donor with Graves disease. The specimen comprised peripheral blood mononuclear cells (PBMCs), sampled when the disease was refractory, from a patient treated with antithyroid drugs. V usage is TRBV12-3 or TRBV12-4 and J usage is TRBJ2-3; possibly TRBD2 for D (6 bases). DNA for the CDR3: TGTGCCAGCAGGGTACTGGGGTGGGACTCGCCCACAGATACGCAGTATTTT. Translation gives CASRVLGWDSPTDTQYF.